This T cell receptor beta chain was observed in a study of a mutant IDH1 vaccine in newly diagnosed glioma. Study as a whole: With temozolomide cycles, or 4-6 weeks after radiotherapy alone, vaccination was started. Previous care, which was radiotherapy, temozolomide, or both, most often involved both.

V lost 5 bases and J lost 4, with 17 bases in between. The germline CDR1 and CDR2 sequences are MNHEY and SVGAGI. CDR3 length: 15 amino acids. The data were produced by immunoSEQ multiplex PCR, yet TCRdb's version contains in-frame clones alone and is incomplete. The sample yields roughly 40,000 clones, 91% seen once. With regard to this clone: The antigen is not known.

Time point in this sample: week 23, last vaccination. The vaccine gave 300 ug of a 20-mer mutant IDH1 peptide subcutaneously per dose. Study-level points and caveats: Pseudoprogression showed no apparent link to changes in top peripheral T cell clonotypes. In 80% to 95% of patients, immune responses induced by the vaccine occurred.

The origin of this receptor is a man aged 45 to 65 with glioma. This specimen consisted of PBMCs, obtained from a glioma patient whose treatment included an IDH1 peptide vaccine. V is TRBV6-5 and J is TRBJ1-2; D may be TRBD1 (5 bases). CDR3 DNA: TGTGCCAGCAGTCCTCGAGCCGGGACGGCCTATGGCTACACCTTC. Translated: CASSPRAGTAYGYTF.